The clone carrying this T cell receptor beta chain was detected ten times or more. The target antigen is unknown. Molecular barcoding with unique molecular identifiers was used for the TCRbeta library. A single record per CDR3 protein comes from TCRdb applying MiXCR to the PCR reads. The table records 200,000 to 250,000 distinct CDR3 sequences, approximately 10% of them present only once. The data belong to a study of T-cell reconstitution after alpha-beta-depleted transplantation in children. The study's findings and limits: Where some patients showed high TCRbeta diversity at day 60, it came from recipient T cells and thymic progenitors that had survived. Expanded clones from the graft, numbering several hundred, reportedly supplied alpha-beta T cells about two months after transplant.

The CDR3 contains 15 residues. From germline, CDR1 is MDHEN and CDR2 SYDVKM. V shed 5 bases, J shed 8 bases, and the junction held 5 bases outside the gene matches. The TCR was taken from a child in the first two years of life with acute myeloid leukemia, due to receive a stem cell transplant. The sequencing here drew on PBMCs, taken before TCRalphabeta/CD19-depleted stem cell transplant. The V gene is TRBV28, the J gene TRBJ2-1; 14 bases match TRBD2. The CDR3 loop is CASSGLAGGGHEQFF. The CDR3 DNA reads as TGTGCCAGCAGTGGACTAGCGGGGGGCGGCCATGAGCAGTTCTTC. The full variable domain, completed using reference TRBV28 and TRBJ2-1, is DVKVTQSSRYLVKRTGEKVFLECVQDMDHENMFWYRQDPGLGLRLIYFSYDVKMKEKGDIPEGYSVSREKKERFSLILESASTNQTSMYLCASSGLAGGGHEQFFGPGTRLTVL.